This entry is about one TCR beta chain. This entry is derived from a study of blood T cell repertoires in COVID-19. Authors' data handling: Amplifying reference gene primers gave estimates of nucleated cell counts. Method: immunoSEQ multiplex PCR; TCRdb's copy keeps in-frame clones and lacks some. Clonal size and the V and J genes are those of that table, whereas D and trimming came from the DNA. The data hold approximately 130,000 clones, with approximately 87% observed a single time. This CDR3 is 13 amino acids long. The V and J ends lost 7 bases and 6 bases, in that order; junction bases with no gene match: 5.

This TCR derives from a woman between 45 and 60 years old with acute or convalescent COVID-19. The specimen sequenced was peripheral blood. The chain is built from TRBV12-3 or TRBV12-4 and TRBJ2-4; TRBD1 aligns across 8 bases. The DNA for the CDR3 is TGTGCCAGCACCATCGGACAGGGAAACATTCAGTACTTC. This sequence encodes CASTIGQGNIQYF.